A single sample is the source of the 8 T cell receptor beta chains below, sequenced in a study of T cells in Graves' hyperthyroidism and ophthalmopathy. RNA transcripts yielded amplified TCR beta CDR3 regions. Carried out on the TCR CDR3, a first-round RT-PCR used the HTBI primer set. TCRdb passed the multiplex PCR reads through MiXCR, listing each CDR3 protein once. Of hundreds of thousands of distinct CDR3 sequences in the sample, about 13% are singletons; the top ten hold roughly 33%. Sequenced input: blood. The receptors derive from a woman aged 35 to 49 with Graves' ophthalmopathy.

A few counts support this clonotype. CDR3 region: CSARRASGGQYEQYF. The DNA for the CDR3 is TGCAGTGCTCGACGCGCCAGCGGGGGACAATACGAGCAGTACTTC. The chain recombines TRBV20-1 with TRBJ2-7; TRBD2 aligns across 8 bases. Per germline, CDR1 DFQATT and CDR2 SNEGSKA (reference sequence). Unmatched junction bases numbered 13, after V lost 5 bases and J lost 4 bases. The CDR3 length is 15 residues.

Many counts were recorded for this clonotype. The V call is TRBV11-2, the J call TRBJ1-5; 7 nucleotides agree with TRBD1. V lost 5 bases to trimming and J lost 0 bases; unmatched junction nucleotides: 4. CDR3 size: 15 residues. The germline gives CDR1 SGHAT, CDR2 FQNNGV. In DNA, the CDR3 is TGTGCCAGCAGCACGGGACAGTATAGCAATCAGCCCCAGCATTTT. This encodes CASSTGQYSNQPQHF. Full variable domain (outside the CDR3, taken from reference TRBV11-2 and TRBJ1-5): EAGVAQSPRYKIIEKRQSVAFWCNPISGHATLYWYQQILGQGPKLLIQFQNNGVVDDSQLPKDRFSAERLKGVDSTLKIQPAKLEDSAVYLCASSTGQYSNQPQHFGDGTRLSIL.

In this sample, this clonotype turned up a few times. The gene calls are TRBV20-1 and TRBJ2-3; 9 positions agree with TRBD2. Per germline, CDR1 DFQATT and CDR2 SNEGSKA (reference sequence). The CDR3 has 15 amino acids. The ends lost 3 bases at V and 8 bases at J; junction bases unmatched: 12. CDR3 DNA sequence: TGCAGTGCTAGCGGGGCTAGCGGGAACGCTGGTACGCAGTATTTT. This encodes CSASGASGNAGTQYF.

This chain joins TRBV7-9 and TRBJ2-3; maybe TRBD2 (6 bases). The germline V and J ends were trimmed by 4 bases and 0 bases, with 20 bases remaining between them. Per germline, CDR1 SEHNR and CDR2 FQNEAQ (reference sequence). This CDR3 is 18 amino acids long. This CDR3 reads CASSSNAFWGDSTDTQYF. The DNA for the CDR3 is TGTGCCAGCAGCTCAAATGCCTTTTGGGGGGATAGCACAGATACGCAGTATTTT.

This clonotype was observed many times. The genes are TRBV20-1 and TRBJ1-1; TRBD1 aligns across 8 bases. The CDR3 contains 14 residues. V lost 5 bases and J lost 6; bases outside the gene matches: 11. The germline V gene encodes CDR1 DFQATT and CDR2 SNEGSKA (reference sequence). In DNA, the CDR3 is TGCAGTGCTCACACCCAGGGGGCGGGTGCTGAAGCTTTCTTT. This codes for CSAHTQGAGAEAFF.

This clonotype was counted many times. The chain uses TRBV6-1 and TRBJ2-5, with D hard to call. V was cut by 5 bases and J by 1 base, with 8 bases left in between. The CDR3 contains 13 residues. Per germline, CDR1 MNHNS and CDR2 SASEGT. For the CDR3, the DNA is TGTGCCAGCAGTTTTAATTCCCAAGAGACCCAGTACTTC. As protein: CASSFNSQETQYF.

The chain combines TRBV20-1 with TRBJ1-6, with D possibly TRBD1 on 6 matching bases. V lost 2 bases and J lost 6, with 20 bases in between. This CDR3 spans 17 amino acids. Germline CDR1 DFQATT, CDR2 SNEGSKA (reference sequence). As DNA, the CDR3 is TGCAGTGCTAGAATGGCAGGGGATGGACTTTTTAATTCACCCCTCCACTTT. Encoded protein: CSARMAGDGLFNSPLHF.

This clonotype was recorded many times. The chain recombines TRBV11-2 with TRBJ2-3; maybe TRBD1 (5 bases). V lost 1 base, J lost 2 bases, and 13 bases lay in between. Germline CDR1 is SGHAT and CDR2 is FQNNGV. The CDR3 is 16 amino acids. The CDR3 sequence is CASSLGPGLTTDTQYF. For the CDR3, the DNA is TGTGCCAGCAGCTTAGGGCCAGGGTTGACCACAGATACGCAGTATTTT. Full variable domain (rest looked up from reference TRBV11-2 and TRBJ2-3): EAGVAQSPRYKIIEKRQSVAFWCNPISGHATLYWYQQILGQGPKLLIQFQNNGVVDDSQLPKDRFSAERLKGVDSTLKIQPAKLEDSAVYLCASSLGPGLTTDTQYFGPGTRLTVL.